A selection of T cell receptor beta chains follows, all from one sample in a study of shared T cell receptors in the human thymus. Assay used: immunoSEQ multiplex PCR; TCRdb lists only in-frame clones, some missing. The sample shows roughly 560,000 clones, approximately 78% of them seen only once. These same records also appear under a second study, on human thymus T cells.

Sample: thymocytes. The receptors derive from a boy under two years old with a congenital heart defect. Each CDR3 is given with its conserved first and last residue. Fields, in order: V gene, clone size, J gene, D gene, CDR3 protein, CDR3 DNA. A D gene is named only where the DNA matches it firmly. The size entry is marked missing in some rows and otherwise reads once, few, many or a size class.

>TRBV2|.|TRBJ2-7|TRBD2
CASSPTSGPIYEQYF
TGTGCCAGCAGCCCCACTAGCGGGCCGATCTACGAGCAGTACTTC
>TRBV28|.|TRBJ2-7|TRBD1
CASVPPGQGTYEQYF
TGTGCCAGCGTTCCTCCGGGACAGGGGACTTACGAGCAGTACTTC
>TRBV5-6|.|TRBJ2-5|.
CASRSLRSRPFETQYF
TGTGCCAGCAGGTCCCTTCGGTCGCGGCCCTTCGAGACCCAGTACTTC
>TRBV28|.|TRBJ2-6|.
CASSFGPGGGAGANVLTF
TGTGCCAGCAGTTTCGGCCCAGGTGGGGGCGCTGGGGCCAACGTCCTGACTTTC
>TRBV27|.|TRBJ2-7|.
CASSFRRGSYEQYF
TGTGCCAGCAGTTTCCGCAGGGGCTCCTACGAGCAGTACTTC
>TRBV30|.|TRBJ2-2|TRBD2
CAWSLSSGWELFF
TGTGCCTGGTCTCTTTCTAGCGGTTGGGAGCTGTTTTTT
>TRBV27|few|TRBJ1-4|.
CASSLGRGENEKLFF
TGTGCCAGCAGTTTAGGCAGGGGTGAGAATGAAAAACTGTTTTTT
>TRBV7-9|.|TRBJ2-7|TRBD1
CASSSAGTGEPYEQYF
TGTGCCAGCAGCTCAGCCGGGACAGGGGAACCCTACGAGCAGTACTTC
>TRBV7-8|once|TRBJ1-2|TRBD1
CASSLAGGADGYTF
TGTGCCAGCAGCTTAGCAGGGGGCGCGGATGGCTACACCTTC
>TRBV7-8|once|TRBJ2-1|.
CASSLAGGEQFF
TGTGCCAGCAGCTTAGCTGGCGGTGAGCAGTTCTTC
>TRBV29-1|.|TRBJ2-1|.
CSVAVHYNEQFF
TGCAGCGTTGCGGTCCACTACAATGAGCAGTTCTTC
>TRBV11-3|.|TRBJ2-1|.
CASSSNKPSYNEQFF
TGTGCCAGCAGCTCCAATAAGCCTTCCTACAATGAGCAGTTCTTC
>TRBV5-1|.|TRBJ2-7|TRBD2
CASRTGTSSYEQYF
TGCGCCAGCAGGACCGGGACTAGCTCCTACGAGCAGTACTTC
>TRBV7-3|few|TRBJ2-7|TRBD2
CASSLTTSGAYEQYF
TGTGCCAGCAGCTTAACGACTAGCGGGGCCTACGAGCAGTACTTC
>TRBV5-4|.|TRBJ1-2|TRBD1
CASSLGAHRDRGNYGYTF
TGTGCCAGCAGCTTGGGGGCACACCGGGACAGAGGCAACTATGGCTACACCTTC
>TRBV15|few|TRBJ2-1|TRBD2
CATSRDSGRAGEQFF
TGTGCCACCAGCAGAGATAGCGGGAGGGCCGGTGAGCAGTTCTTC